The sequence of this T cell receptor beta chain was determined in a study of cytomegalovirus exposure and HLA in healthy donors. Broader study findings: Most subjects' HLA-A and HLA-B alleles were reportedly predicted from TCR beta sequences.

Use of 60 Vbeta and 13 Jbeta primers characterized the PCR. TCRdb's copy holds only in-frame clones and misses some; the assay was immunoSEQ multiplex PCR. The sample lists about 200,000 clones; 82% were seen once. Turning to this clone: Its antigen is undetermined.

Germline loops: CDR1 LNHDA, CDR2 SQIVND (reference sequence). The CDR3 sequence is 19 residues long. Germline trimming cut 3 bases from V and 0 bases from J; bases unmatched to any gene: 11. Each donor's status was that of a healthy bone marrow donor. The study sampled nominally healthy donors, though unrecorded immune exposures were likely. Sequencing was done on a sample of PBMCs. The V gene is TRBV19, the J gene TRBJ1-1; 12 bases line up with TRBD1. The source of this sequence is a woman aged 40 to 50 in good health and CMV-seronegative. The CDR3 nucleotides are TGTGCCAGTAGTATGGGGGGACAGGGGGCGTATTTTATGAACACTGAAGCTTTCTTT. It is translated as CASSMGGQGAYFMNTEAFF.